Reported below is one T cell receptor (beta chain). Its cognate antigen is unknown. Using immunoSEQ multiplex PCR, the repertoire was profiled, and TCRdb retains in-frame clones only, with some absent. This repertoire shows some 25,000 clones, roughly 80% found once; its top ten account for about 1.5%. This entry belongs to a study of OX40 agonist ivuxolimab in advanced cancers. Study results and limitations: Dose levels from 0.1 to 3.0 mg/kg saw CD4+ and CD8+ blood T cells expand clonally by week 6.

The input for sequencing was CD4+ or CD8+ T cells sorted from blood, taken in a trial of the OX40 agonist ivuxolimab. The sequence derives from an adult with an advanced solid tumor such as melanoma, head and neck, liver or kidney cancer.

CDR3 loop: CASSHRVAFF. The CDR3 DNA is TGTGCCAGCAGCCACAGGGTTGCTTTCTTT. The V call is TRBV11-2, the J call TRBJ1-1; perhaps TRBD1 as D (6 bases). Looked up from germline, CDR1 is SGHAT and CDR2 is FQNNGV. Trimming removed 5 bases from V and 11 bases from J, with 9 bases in between. The CDR3 totals 10 residues.